This entry lists 18 T cell receptor beta chains sequenced from one sample in a study of shared clonotypes between healthy human individuals. Assay: immunoSEQ multiplex PCR; the TCRdb copy retains only in-frame clones and omits some. The data show roughly 110,000 clones, 55% to 70% seen once. Sample: memory CD8+ T cells sorted from blood. Subset specified: CD45RO+ cells pooled with CCR7-negative TemRA cells. These receptors were collected from a woman in her twenties or thirties in good health.

This rearrangement joins TRBV28 to TRBJ2-7; the match to TRBD2 covers 12 bases. CDR3 length: 16 amino acids. Trimming took 6 bases from V and 4 from J; bases not matched to a gene: 10. CDR1 is MDHEN, CDR2 SYDVKM, per germline. The CDR3 DNA is TGTGCCAGCAGCTACTCACTAGCGGGAGGAGAGTACGAGCAGTACTTC. Its protein product is CASSYSLAGGEYEQYF.

This chain joins TRBV19 and TRBJ1-2; D remains ambiguous. The length of the CDR3 is 16 residues. Trimming shortened V by 0 bases and J by 5 bases, and 16 bases separated the two germline ends. Germline assignment: CDR1 LNHDA and CDR2 SQIVND (reference sequence). As DNA, the CDR3 is TGTGCCAGTAGTATAGACAGCCACGGGCCTCTTTATGGCTACACCTTC. Translating gives CASSIDSHGPLYGYTF.

The chain carries TRBV11-2 and TRBJ2-5; D gene unclear. The germline CDR1 and CDR2 sequences are SGHAT and FQNNGV. V lost 0 bases to trimming and J lost 4 bases, with 12 bases between them. This CDR3 has 15 amino acids. The CDR3 reads CASSLDFQPGETQYF. The CDR3 region has the DNA TGTGCCAGCAGCTTAGATTTCCAACCCGGAGAGACCCAGTACTTC.

The genes are TRBV4-1 and TRBJ2-5; no clear D gene. The DNA matches TRBJ2-7 better at its end, which makes the J call doubtful. Germline CDR1 and CDR2: MGHRA and YSYEKL. This CDR3 spans 15 amino acids. The CDR3 region is CASSQDPPSQYEQYF. The CDR3 nucleotides read TGCGCCAGCAGCCAAGACCCCCCGTCACAATACGAGCAGTACTTC.

With regard to this clone: The junction differs from germline at one of its ends, possibly a read error. The chain uses TRBV7-6 and TRBJ1-2; 11 bases are shared with TRBD1. CDR3 size: 11 residues. Germline lookup yields CDR1 SGHVS and CDR2 FNYEAQ. CDR3 sequence (DNA): TGTGCCAGCAGCTCGGACAGGGGGCAGATTTTC. Translation: CASSSDRGQIF.

The chain is built from TRBV28 and TRBJ2-7; 7 nucleotides align to TRBD2. V gave up 5 bases and J gave up 6 bases; unmatched junction bases: 10. This CDR3 spans 14 amino acids. Germline values: CDR1 MDHEN, CDR2 SYDVKM. CDR3 protein: CASSNRSGRREQYF. The CDR3, as DNA: TGTGCCAGCAGTAATCGGTCCGGGAGGCGCGAGCAGTACTTC. Looking up the rest from reference TRBV28 and TRBJ2-7 gives the full variable domain: DVKVTQSSRYLVKRTGEKVFLECVQDMDHENMFWYRQDPGLGLRLIYFSYDVKMKEKGDIPEGYSVSREKKERFSLILESASTNQTSMYLCASSNRSGRREQYFGPGTRLTVT.

The V gene is TRBV29-1, the J gene TRBJ1-5; maybe TRBD1 (5 bases). The CDR3 is 12 amino acids. V shed 4 bases and J shed 3 bases, with 7 bases lying between them. Per the germline V gene, CDR1 is SQVTM and CDR2 is ANQGSEA. CDR3 nucleotide sequence: TGCAGCGTTGGGGGGTCCAATCAGCCCCAGCATTTT. This codes for CSVGGSNQPQHF.

The rearrangement links TRBV21-1 to TRBJ2-7; TRBD2 was called by the table and not checked on the DNA. TRBV21-1 is tagged as a pseudogene. The CDR3 covers 13 residues. CDR3 coding DNA: TGTGCCAGCAGCCCCCGCAGCGGTCCCGAGCAGTACTTC. This gives the protein CASSPRSGPEQYF.

This clone showed up just once. V gene TRBV6-1 combines with J gene TRBJ1-4, with 8 bases identical to TRBD1. The CDR3 is 15 amino acids. The junction had 3 bases not matched to a gene; V was cut back by 2 bases and J by 4 bases. Germline V gives CDR1 MNHNS, CDR2 SASEGT. The CDR3 DNA sequence: TGTGCCAGCAGTGAAACGACAGGGGTTAATGAAAAACTGTTTTTT. Protein product: CASSETTGVNEKLFF.

The chain joins TRBV5-4 to TRBJ1-1, with a weak D call TRBD1 (6 bases). Germline V gives CDR1 SGHNT, CDR2 YYREEE (reference sequence). V was pared by 5 bases and J by 8 bases, with 19 bases between. This CDR3 region has 14 residues. The CDR3 region is CASSLDWLGGEAFF. The CDR3 region has the DNA TGTGCCAGCAGTTTAGATTGGTTAGGGGGGGAAGCTTTCTTT.

In DNA, the CDR3 is TGTGCCAGCAAAATAGGACAGGCCCCCGGCGGGGCCAACGTCCTGACTTTC. Its protein product is CASKIGQAPGGANVLTF. J is TRBJ2-6 and V is TRBV2, with 7 bases that match TRBD1. Per germline, CDR1 SNHLY and CDR2 FYNNEI. Unmatched junction bases numbered 13, after V lost 7 bases and J lost 4 bases. This CDR3 spans 17 amino acids.

This chain joins TRBV28 and TRBJ2-1, with D tentatively TRBD1 (5 bases). This CDR3 comprises 13 residues. V was trimmed by 7 bases and J by 3 bases, leaving 10 bases between them. In germline, CDR1 is MDHEN, CDR2 SYDVKM. CDR3 protein: CASTLGRYNEQFF. The CDR3 DNA is TGTGCCAGCACCCTGGGGCGCTACAATGAGCAGTTCTTC. The full variable domain, completed using reference TRBV28 and TRBJ2-1, is DVKVTQSSRYLVKRTGEKVFLECVQDMDHENMFWYRQDPGLGLRLIYFSYDVKMKEKGDIPEGYSVSREKKERFSLILESASTNQTSMYLCASTLGRYNEQFFGPGTRLTVL.

This clone was counted ten times or more. The gene calls are TRBV6-1 and TRBJ2-1; 12 nucleotides align to TRBD2. V lost 5 bases and J lost 8; bases outside the gene matches: 7. The V gene's germline CDR1 is MNHNS and CDR2 SASEGT. The CDR3 runs 15 residues. The CDR3 DNA reads as TGTGCCAGCAGTCCGACTAGCGGGAGTAATGATGAGCAGTTCTTC. It is translated as CASSPTSGSNDEQFF.

V usage is TRBV28 and J usage is TRBJ2-5, with D possibly matching TRBD2 (5 bases). The V end was cut by 7 bases, the J end by 5 bases, with 17 bases between. The CDR3 runs 14 residues. Germline CDR1 reads MDHEN; CDR2 reads SYDVKM. In DNA form, the CDR3 reads TGTGCCAGCAACCTTCGAGGAGGCCTGGAGACCCAGTACTTC. Translating gives CASNLRGGLETQYF.

This clone appeared many times. The CDR3 DNA is TGTGCCAGCAGCCCAGCCAGGAACACCGGGGAGCTGTTTTTT. Translation: CASSPARNTGELFF. The rearrangement joins TRBV7-3 to TRBJ2-2; D remains ambiguous. CDR1 SGHTA and CDR2 FQGTGA come from the germline V gene. The CDR3 is made up of 14 amino acids. V lost 5 bases to trimming and J lost 1 base, with 8 bases between them.

This chain links TRBV7-9 with TRBJ2-3; 9 bases align to TRBD1. V shed 6 bases and J 2 bases; nucleotides not matched to a gene: 6. CDR1 SEHNR and CDR2 FQNEAQ come from the germline V gene (reference sequence). The CDR3 spans 15 residues. The CDR3 loop is CASRNTGGHTDTQYF. CDR3 nucleotides: TGTGCCAGCAGGAACACAGGGGGCCACACAGATACGCAGTATTTT.

The V and J genes are TRBV29-1 and TRBJ2-1, with 12 bases fitting TRBD2. The CDR3 loop spans 17 amino acids. V was clipped by 0 bases and J by 6 bases; unmatched bases: 9. Germline V CDR1 and CDR2: SQVTM, ANQGSEA. The chain's CDR3 is CSVEDGLAGGPVNEQFF. The CDR3 DNA reads TGCAGCGTTGAAGATGGGCTAGCGGGAGGGCCGGTCAATGAGCAGTTCTTC.

This rearrangement joins TRBV5-1 to TRBJ1-1; TRBD1 aligns across 7 bases. Looked up from germline, CDR1 is SGHRS and CDR2 is YFSETQ. The CDR3 loop spans 14 amino acids. Trimming at V came to 2 bases and at J to 5 bases, leaving 6 bases not matched to a gene. In DNA, the CDR3 is TGCGCCAGCAGCTTACCGACAGGGTTGACTGAAGCTTTCTTT. It is translated as CASSLPTGLTEAFF. Combining the CDR3 with reference TRBV5-1 and TRBJ1-1 gives the whole variable domain KAGVTQTPRYLIKTRGQQVTLSCSPISGHRSVSWYQQTPGQGLQFLFEYFSETQRNKGNFPGRFSGRQFSNSRSEMNVSTLELGDSALYLCASSLPTGLTEAFFGQGTRLTVV.